Listed here are 22 T cell receptor beta chains from one sample, sequenced in a study of T cells expressing NK-cell markers. Reanalyzing the 5' RACE reads, TCRdb keeps one entry per CDR3 protein, without DNA. The repertoire table contains roughly 390,000 distinct CDR3 sequences. Material for sequencing was blood T cells: a sorted CD56 or NKG2C T cell subset, CD4+ or CD8+ T cells, or bulk PBMC T cells (not recorded which). The receptors shown here come from a woman in her forties or fifties in good health.

This rearrangement joins TRBV20-1 to TRBJ2-3; TCRdb lists TRBD2, though no DNA is available to test this call. The CDR3 is 15 amino acids. CDR1 and CDR2 from the germline V gene are DFQATT and SNEGSKA (reference sequence). CDR3 amino acids: CSAPNPDLSTDTQYF.

This chain connects TRBV2 to TRBJ1-4; the D call from TCRdb, TRBD1, cannot be confirmed without DNA. Per the germline V gene, CDR1 is SNHLY and CDR2 is FYNNEI. The CDR3 loop spans 14 amino acids. The CDR3 is CASTFDRVNEKLFF.

The CDR3 region is CSGGQGRFIEQFF. This chain joins TRBV29-1 and TRBJ2-1; TCRdb outputs TRBD1, but without DNA this stays unchecked. The CDR3 sequence is 13 residues long. Germline V CDR1 and CDR2: SQVTM, ANQGSEA.

This sequence joins TRBV5-1 and TRBJ2-3. The length of the CDR3 is 14 residues. Looked up from germline, CDR1 is SGHRS and CDR2 is YFSETQ. The CDR3 loop reads CASRTDSSTDTQYF.

The V gene is TRBV7-8, the J gene TRBJ2-1; TCRdb outputs TRBD1, but without DNA this stays unchecked. The CDR3 length is 16 residues. Germline CDR1 and CDR2: SGHVS and FQNEAQ. The CDR3 spells CASSLRWTGTQGEQFF.

This chain joins TRBV10-3 and TRBJ2-1; the D gene TCRdb calls, TRBD2, cannot be checked with no DNA. Germline V CDR1 and CDR2: ENHRY, SYGVKD. The CDR3 totals 14 residues. Here the CDR3 reads CAAESGRVNNEQFF.

Here the CDR3 reads CASTQRNTEAFF. The V call is TRBV12-3 or TRBV12-4, the J call TRBJ1-1. The CDR3 length is 12 residues.

This CDR3 is CAGGQTNTGELFF. This sequence joins TRBV30 and TRBJ2-2; the TCRdb D gene call, TRBD1, has no DNA to confirm it. The CDR3 sequence is 13 residues long. Looked up from germline, CDR1 is GTSNPN and CDR2 is SVGIG (reference sequence).

This chain uses TRBV7-9 with TRBJ1-4. The CDR3 spans 15 residues. CDR1 is SEHNR and CDR2 is FQNEAQ in the germline V gene (reference sequence). CDR3 in amino acids: CASSRGGVINEKLFF.

This sequence joins TRBV4-1 and TRBJ2-4; the D call from TCRdb, TRBD1, cannot be confirmed without DNA. The CDR3 runs 18 residues. Germline CDR1 is MGHRA and CDR2 is YSYEKL. CDR3 residues: CASSHGGPGSGAKNIQYF.

The rearrangement joins TRBV29-1 to TRBJ2-2; TCRdb calls TRBD1, which cannot be checked without DNA. The germline CDR1 and CDR2 sequences are SQVTM and ANQGSEA. This CDR3 has 13 amino acids. CDR3 residues: CSVERPGTGELFF.

The V call is TRBV5-1, the J call TRBJ2-1; TCRdb's D gene call, TRBD2, goes unchecked for lack of DNA. The CDR3 is 16 residues long. Per germline, CDR1 SGHRS and CDR2 YFSETQ. CDR3 protein: CASSLARAGGLDEQFF.

The chain couples TRBV10-3 to TRBJ2-2; TCRdb outputs TRBD1, but without DNA this stays unchecked. The CDR3 consists of 13 residues. CDR1 ENHRY and CDR2 SYGVKD come from the germline V gene. This chain's CDR3 is CATRAVNTGELFF.

The V call is TRBV7-8, the J call TRBJ2-7; the TCRdb D gene call, TRBD1, has no DNA to confirm it. CDR3 length: 15 amino acids. Germline V gene data show CDR1 as SGHVS and CDR2 as FQNEAQ. CDR3 sequence reads: CASSSLTGYSYEQYF. Complete variable domain (other parts from reference TRBV7-8 and TRBJ2-7): GAGVSQSPRYKVAKRGQDVALRCDPISGHVSLFWYQQALGQGPEFLTYFQNEAQLDKSGLPSDRFFAERPEGSVSTLKIQRTQQEDSAVYLCASSSLTGYSYEQYFGPGTRLTVT.

The genes are TRBV15 and TRBJ2-1; TCRdb proposes TRBD2, but this gene call is untestable without DNA. CDR1 LNHNV and CDR2 YYDKDF come from the germline V gene (reference sequence). CDR3 size: 15 residues. The CDR3 loop is CATSRGAGSNHEQFF.

CDR3 amino acids: CSASVPSGTYNEQFF. This rearrangement joins TRBV20-1 to TRBJ2-1. Germline CDR1 is DFQATT and CDR2 is SNEGSKA (reference sequence). The CDR3 covers 15 residues.

The chain links TRBV5-1 to TRBJ2-2; TCRdb calls TRBD2, which cannot be checked without DNA. Per the germline V gene, CDR1 is SGHRS and CDR2 is YFSETQ. This CDR3 region has 13 residues. The CDR3 here is CASSESGRRELFF.

The chain carries TRBV5-1 and TRBJ2-7; the D call from TCRdb, TRBD2, cannot be confirmed without DNA. In germline, CDR1 is SGHRS, CDR2 YFSETQ. This CDR3 spans 18 amino acids. CDR3 in amino acids: CASSFSSTSGRVTYEQYF. Looking up the rest from reference TRBV5-1 and TRBJ2-7 gives the full variable domain: KAGVTQTPRYLIKTRGQQVTLSCSPISGHRSVSWYQQTPGQGLQFLFEYFSETQRNKGNFPGRFSGRQFSNSRSEMNVSTLELGDSALYLCASSFSSTSGRVTYEQYFGPGTRLTVT.

The rearrangement links TRBV5-1 to TRBJ2-1; TCRdb names TRBD1, which stays unverified in the absence of DNA. The germline V gene has CDR1 SGHRS and CDR2 YFSETQ. CDR3 size: 12 residues. The CDR3 spells CASSSRGVEQFF.

V usage is TRBV20-1 and J usage is TRBJ2-3; TCRdb names TRBD2, which stays unverified in the absence of DNA. CDR3 length equals 17 residues. Germline CDR1 and CDR2: DFQATT and SNEGSKA (reference sequence). The CDR3 loop is CSAPATGTSGSGDTQYF.

This chain connects TRBV12-3 or TRBV12-4 to TRBJ2-6; TCRdb designates TRBD2, a call that cannot be tested without DNA. This CDR3 spans 19 amino acids. The CDR3 region is CASSLLLAAELIGANVLTF.

The rearrangement joins TRBV20-1 to TRBJ2-1; TCRdb reports TRBD1, a call that lacks DNA to check it against. Germline V CDR1 and CDR2: DFQATT, SNEGSKA (reference sequence). The CDR3 sequence is 15 residues long. CDR3 residues: CSAHSTVDGQNEQFF.